Listed here are 26 T cell receptor beta chains from one sample, sequenced in a study of blood T cell repertoires in COVID-19. Sequencing was performed with immunoSEQ multiplex PCR; in TCRdb, only in-frame clones are kept and a portion is missing. The sample contains roughly 120,000 clones, 90% of which appear only once. The sample was peripheral blood. The receptors stem from a human donor in a cohort sampled during active COVID-19.

V and J are TRBV4-1 and TRBJ2-7; no firm D call. The V end lost 1 base, the J end lost 1 base, and 8 bases lay between the germline ends. The CDR3 has 14 residues. CDR1 MGHRA and CDR2 YSYEKL come from the germline V gene. The CDR3 bases are TGCGCCAGCAGCCAAGGAACCAGTTCCTACGAGCAGTACTTC. Translation gives CASSQGTSSYEQYF.

This sequence joins TRBV9 and TRBJ1-1; the D gene is possibly TRBD1 (6 bases). This CDR3 comprises 15 residues. V lost 4 bases and J lost 3, with 16 bases in between. Germline CDR1 reads SGDLS; CDR2 reads YYNGEE. The CDR3 coding sequence is TGTGCCAGCAGCTCCTTCGGGGGGCAAGACACTGAAGCTTTCTTT. Translation: CASSSFGGQDTEAFF.

V gene TRBV7-6 combines with J gene TRBJ2-2; D might be TRBD1 (6 bases). The germline gives CDR1 SGHVS, CDR2 FNYEAQ. The germline V and J ends were trimmed by 5 bases and 2 bases, with 18 bases remaining between them. This CDR3 is built from 17 residues. The CDR3 DNA follows: TGTGCCAGCAGCCGTCATCAGACAGGCCTCAACACCGGGGAGCTGTTTTTT. This sequence encodes CASSRHQTGLNTGELFF.

The V gene is TRBV9, the J gene TRBJ2-3; the match to TRBD1 covers 8 bases. This CDR3 spans 16 amino acids. V was pared by 4 bases and J by 7 bases, with 14 bases of the junction left unmatched. From germline, CDR1 is SGDLS and CDR2 YYNGEE. CDR3 nucleotide sequence: TGTGCCAGCAGCCCACACCCGACAGGGGCCGTGTATACGCAGTATTTT. As protein: CASSPHPTGAVYTQYF. Using reference TRBV9 and TRBJ2-3 for the parts outside the CDR3, the full variable domain is DSGVTQTPKHLITATGQRVTLRCSPRSGDLSVYWYQQSLDQGLQFLIQYYNGEERAKGNILERFSAQQFPDLHSELNLSSLELGDSALYFCASSPHPTGAVYTQYFGPGTRLTVL.

Concerning this clone: The same CDR3 also results from other DNA sequences found in this sample. The rearrangement links TRBV6-5 to TRBJ2-7, with 8 bases aligning to TRBD2. CDR3 length: 16 residues. V shed 3 bases, J shed 1 base, and the junction held 8 bases outside the gene matches. CDR1 and CDR2 (germline): MNHEY, SVGAGI. CDR3 loop: CASSYGSGRSSYEQYF. The CDR3 nucleotides read TGTGCCAGCAGTTATGGCAGCGGGAGATCATCCTACGAGCAGTACTTC.

The CDR3 region is CSVDRPGGSGGAYEQYF. DNA of the CDR3: TGCAGCGTTGACCGACCCGGCGGTAGCGGGGGGGCCTACGAGCAGTACTTC. V and J are TRBV29-1 and TRBJ2-7; 11 nucleotides align to TRBD2. V shed 3 bases, J shed 2 bases, and the junction held 12 bases outside the gene matches. The V gene's germline CDR1 is SQVTM and CDR2 ANQGSEA. This CDR3 comprises 17 residues.

The V call is TRBV11-3, the J call TRBJ2-1, with D hard to call. The CDR3 loop spans 12 amino acids. Per the germline V gene, CDR1 is SGHNT and CDR2 is YENEEA. Trimming cost V 2 bases and J 5 bases, with 4 bases left between them. CDR3 sequence: CASSLLDNEQFF. CDR3 sequence (DNA): TGTGCCAGCAGCTTACTAGACAATGAGCAGTTCTTC.

The chain links TRBV7-3 to TRBJ2-7; 7 bases are a match to TRBD2. The CDR3 is 15 residues long. J lost 3 bases, V lost 3 bases, and 8 bases had no gene match. Germline V lookup: CDR1 SGHTA, CDR2 FQGTGA. The CDR3: CASSLQGAGVYEQYF. The CDR3 DNA follows: TGTGCCAGCAGCTTGCAGGGTGCGGGAGTCTACGAGCAGTACTTC.

The V and J genes are TRBV28 and TRBJ2-4; no clear D. The ends were cut back, 3 bases at V and 1 base at J, with 10 bases in the middle. CDR1 is MDHEN and CDR2 is SYDVKM in the germline V gene. There are 15 residues in the CDR3. Here the CDR3 reads CASSLRITAKNIQYF. CDR3 in DNA: TGTGCCAGCAGTTTGAGGATTACGGCCAAAAACATTCAGTACTTC.

V is TRBV6-1 and J is TRBJ2-1; D is perhaps TRBD2 (6 bases). V lost 3 bases and J 6 bases, leaving 15 bases between the germline ends. CDR3 length: 15 amino acids. Germline CDR1 and CDR2: MNHNS and SASEGT. This CDR3 is CASSDDTPGVNEQFF. The CDR3 DNA follows: TGTGCCAGCAGTGACGACACTCCGGGGGTCAATGAGCAGTTCTTC.

The V call is TRBV19, the J call TRBJ2-1; TRBD2 agrees at 8 bases. Unmatched junction bases numbered 4, after V lost 3 bases and J lost 3 bases. Germline lookup yields CDR1 LNHDA and CDR2 SQIVND (reference sequence). The CDR3 contains 15 residues. The CDR3 DNA follows: TGTGCCAGTAGTATGGGGACTAGTGGCTACAATGAGCAGTTCTTC. Its protein is CASSMGTSGYNEQFF.

V gene TRBV11-3 combines with J gene TRBJ1-1; possible D gene TRBD1, 5 bases. Deletions cut 1 base from V and 7 bases from J, with 10 bases between. Per germline, CDR1 SGHNT and CDR2 YENEEA. The CDR3 is 13 residues long. CDR3 in amino acids: CASSLGDSYEAFF. The CDR3 nucleotides read TGTGCCAGCAGCTTAGGAGACAGTTATGAAGCTTTCTTT.

This sequence joins TRBV5-4 and TRBJ2-3; 9 nucleotides agree with TRBD2. Germline V gene data show CDR1 as SGHNT and CDR2 as YYREEE (reference sequence). Trimming cost V 4 bases and J 5 bases; bases outside gene matches: 2. The CDR3 loop spans 13 amino acids. This chain's CDR3 is CASSRLAEDTQYF. In DNA form, the CDR3 reads TGTGCCAGCAGCAGACTAGCGGAAGATACGCAGTATTTT.

The chain has TRBV7-8 and TRBJ1-4, with 7 bases that match TRBD1. Trimming cost V 5 bases and J 3 bases; bases outside gene matches: 6. The CDR3 contains 15 residues. Germline V gene data show CDR1 as SGHVS and CDR2 as FQNEAQ. In nucleotides, the CDR3 is TGTGCCAGCAGCCATCGGACAGGAGCTAATGAAAAACTGTTTTTT. Translated: CASSHRTGANEKLFF.

This clone was observed many times. This chain connects TRBV25-1 to TRBJ2-2, with 8 bases matching TRBD1. The germline gives CDR1 MGHDK, CDR2 SYGVNS. V was clipped by 8 bases and J by 3 bases; unmatched bases: 2. This CDR3 contains 13 residues. CDR3 protein: CASGTGDTGELFF. The CDR3 DNA reads as TGTGCCAGCGGGACAGGTGACACCGGGGAGCTGTTTTTT.

The rearrangement joins TRBV27 to TRBJ1-1; perhaps TRBD1 as D (6 bases). The V gene lost 6 bases and the J gene lost 11 bases, with 19 bases spanning the gap. This CDR3 has 13 residues. Germline values: CDR1 MNHEY, CDR2 SMNVEV (reference sequence). CDR3 sequence: CASSPKQGTRAFF. The CDR3 region has the DNA TGTGCCAGCAGCCCTAAACAAGGGACACGGGCTTTCTTT.

The V and J genes are TRBV27 and TRBJ1-3; D is ambiguous. V was cut by 1 base and J by 0 bases, with 10 bases left in between. In germline, CDR1 is MNHEY, CDR2 SMNVEV (reference sequence). CDR3 length: 16 residues. The DNA of the CDR3 is TGTGCCAGCAGTTTATATGGCGGATACTCTGGAAACACCATATATTTT. Its protein product is CASSLYGGYSGNTIYF.

This chain connects TRBV27 to TRBJ1-2; TRBD1 might be the D (6 bases). The V end lost 4 bases, the J end lost 7 bases, and 19 bases lay between the germline ends. From germline, CDR1 is MNHEY and CDR2 SMNVEV (reference sequence). CDR3 length: 15 amino acids. CDR3 residues: CASSYREGEGRGYTF. In DNA, the CDR3 is TGTGCCAGCAGTTACAGGGAGGGCGAGGGCCGTGGCTACACCTTC.

This clone was detected only once. The genes are TRBV7-9 and TRBJ2-5, with a tentative D call TRBD1 (6 bases). This CDR3 spans 13 amino acids. Per germline, CDR1 SEHNR and CDR2 FQNEAQ (reference sequence). The ends were cut back, 7 bases at V and 5 bases at J, with 14 bases in the middle. CDR3 loop: CASTETGRETQYF. CDR3 coding DNA: TGTGCCAGCACCGAAACAGGGCGGGAGACCCAGTACTTC. Using reference TRBV7-9 and TRBJ2-5 for the parts outside the CDR3, the full variable domain is DTGVSQNPRHKITKRGQNVTFRCDPISEHNRLYWYRQTLGQGPEFLTYFQNEAQLEKSRLLSDRFSAERPKGSFSTLEIQRTEQGDSAMYLCASTETGRETQYFGPGTRLLVL.

This rearrangement joins TRBV6-2 or TRBV6-3 to TRBJ2-3, with D possibly TRBD2 on 5 matching bases. Germline CDR1 and CDR2: MNHEY and SVGEGT. V was cut by 6 bases and J by 4 bases, with 11 bases left in between. The CDR3 length is 13 residues. CDR3 DNA: TGTGCCAGCAGCTATCGGGGAGCAGATACGCAGTATTTT. It yields the protein CASSYRGADTQYF.

The J gene is TRBJ2-5, the V gene TRBV5-1; maybe TRBD1 (5 bases). Per germline, CDR1 SGHRS and CDR2 YFSETQ. CDR3 length: 14 residues. The V and J ends lost 3 bases and 5 bases respectively, with 14 bases between them. The CDR3 here is CASSSVTGRETQYF. The CDR3 nucleotides are TGCGCCAGCAGCTCGGTAACAGGAAGGGAGACCCAGTACTTC.

The chain recombines TRBV7-6 with TRBJ2-2, with a weak D call TRBD2 (6 bases). Germline-derived CDR1 and CDR2 are SGHVS and FNYEAQ. V was trimmed by 1 base and J by 4 bases, leaving 10 bases between them. The CDR3 is 15 residues long. The CDR3 DNA sequence: TGTGCCAGCAGCTTAGGGGTCGGGAGCACCGGGGAGCTGTTTTTT. Translation gives CASSLGVGSTGELFF.

Concerning this clone: The identical CDR3 is also encoded by other nucleotide sequences in the sample. The rearrangement uses TRBV5-6 and TRBJ2-7, with D perhaps TRBD2 (7 bases). Germline values: CDR1 SGHDT, CDR2 YYEEEE. The CDR3 consists of 14 residues. V lost 4 bases and J lost 0, with 11 bases in between. CDR3 residues: CASSLGGGSYEQYF. The CDR3 DNA is TGTGCCAGCAGCCTGGGAGGGGGCTCCTACGAGCAGTACTTC. The whole variable domain, filled in from reference TRBV5-6 and TRBJ2-7, reads DAGVTQSPTHLIKTRGQQVTLRCSPKSGHDTVSWYQQALGQGPQFIFQYYEEEERQRGNFPDRFSGHQFPNYSSELNVNALLLGDSALYLCASSLGGGSYEQYFGPGTRLTVT.

The chain uses TRBV7-9 and TRBJ1-4; D gene ambiguous. V lost 1 base, J lost 6 bases, and 6 bases lay in between. Germline lookup yields CDR1 SEHNR and CDR2 FQNEAQ (reference sequence). CDR3 length: 13 amino acids. CDR3 sequence (DNA): TGTGCCAGCAGCTTAGGAGGCTATGAAAAACTGTTTTTT. Encoded protein: CASSLGGYEKLFF.

The J gene is TRBJ2-7, the V gene TRBV6-2 or TRBV6-3; D unclear. CDR3 length: 12 residues. Trimming shortened V by 6 bases and J by 5 bases, and 11 bases separated the two germline ends. Germline lookup yields CDR1 MNHEY and CDR2 SVGEGT. CDR3 residues: CASSHGSHEQYF. The DNA of the CDR3 is TGTGCCAGCAGCCATGGTAGCCACGAGCAGTACTTC.

This clone occurred once. The chain carries TRBV5-1 and TRBJ1-4; 7 positions agree with TRBD1. This CDR3 region has 15 residues. Germline V gene sequence: CDR1 SGHRS, CDR2 YFSETQ. With 4 bases clipped from V and 2 bases from J, the junction kept 5 bases outside the gene matches. CDR3 nucleotide sequence: TGCGCCAGCAGCCAGAAGGGACAGACTAATGAAAAACTGTTTTTT. Protein: CASSQKGQTNEKLFF.